This T cell receptor beta chain was found in a study of cytomegalovirus exposure and HLA in healthy donors. V was pared by 0 bases and J by 4 bases, with 10 bases between. CDR1 and CDR2 (germline): SGHRS, YFSETQ. This CDR3 region has 14 residues. Sequenced by immunoSEQ multiplex PCR; TCRdb stores in-frame clones only, minus some. The table lists under 75,000 clones, approximately 80% of them singletons. The sequence was collected from a young man in good health and CMV-seronegative. The V and J genes are TRBV5-1 and TRBJ1-2; D is perhaps TRBD1 (6 bases). The sample taken for sequencing was PBMCs. CDR3 sequence reads: CASSLDTGSYGYTF. For the CDR3, the DNA is TGCGCCAGCAGCTTGGATACAGGGAGCTATGGCTACACCTTC. Combining the CDR3 with reference TRBV5-1 and TRBJ1-2 gives the whole variable domain KAGVTQTPRYLIKTRGQQVTLSCSPISGHRSVSWYQQTPGQGLQFLFEYFSETQRNKGNFPGRFSGRQFSNSRSEMNVSTLELGDSALYLCASSLDTGSYGYTFGSGTRLTVV.